One sample yielded the 5 T cell receptor beta chains listed below, sequenced in a study of blood T cell repertoires in COVID-19. The repertoire was sequenced with immunoSEQ multiplex PCR; TCRdb's copy has only in-frame clones and lacks some. The repertoire holds 150,000 to 200,000 clones, with approximately 80% as singletons. Sequencing was done on a sample of PBMCs or T cells enriched from blood (not recorded which). These receptor sequences come from a man in his sixties who had been exposed to COVID-19.

The chain links TRBV5-1 to TRBJ1-1, with D tentatively TRBD1 (6 bases). The CDR3 loop spans 16 amino acids. V was clipped by 0 bases and J by 1 base, with 13 bases between them. Germline V gene data show CDR1 as SGHRS and CDR2 as YFSETQ. CDR3 amino acids: CASSLAQSGANTEAFF. The CDR3 DNA follows: TGCGCCAGCAGCTTGGCCCAATCAGGGGCGAACACTGAAGCTTTCTTT.

This chain joins TRBV7-8 and TRBJ2-3; possibly TRBD2 for D (5 bases). The CDR3 totals 16 residues. Germline loops: CDR1 SGHVS, CDR2 FQNEAQ. The V gene lost 5 bases and the J gene lost 1 base, with 16 bases spanning the gap. Written as DNA, the CDR3 is TGTGCCAGCAGCAGACTTGGCGGAGCGGGCACAGATACGCAGTATTTT. Protein sequence: CASSRLGGAGTDTQYF.

In its sample, this clone was seen many times. The chain employs TRBV7-9 and TRBJ1-2; D unresolved. This CDR3 is 15 amino acids long. Germline assignment: CDR1 SEHNR and CDR2 FQNEAQ (reference sequence). V dropped 5 bases and J dropped 2 bases, with 15 bases sitting between them. DNA for the CDR3: TGTGCCAGCAGCGTCGACGGGAGCCACAACTATGGCTACACCTTC. It specifies CASSVDGSHNYGYTF.

The CDR3: CATSRDYRAGNTIYF. For the CDR3, the DNA is TGTGCCACCAGCAGAGACTACAGGGCTGGAAACACCATATATTTT. J is TRBJ1-3 and V is TRBV15; D may be TRBD1 (6 bases). This CDR3 comprises 15 residues. CDR1 and CDR2 (germline): LNHNV, YYDKDF (reference sequence). V was trimmed by 0 bases and J by 2 bases, leaving 8 bases between them.

The chain links TRBV6-1 to TRBJ2-2; 7 nucleotides match TRBD2. Germline-derived CDR1 and CDR2 are MNHNS and SASEGT. V trimming: 0 bases; J trimming: 9 bases; junction bases outside the gene matches: 13. The CDR3 spans 17 residues. The CDR3 sequence: CASSEAAVAGPHRELFF. CDR3 nucleotides: TGTGCCAGCAGTGAAGCGGCAGTAGCGGGCCCCCACCGGGAGCTGTTTTTT.